The clone carrying this T cell receptor (beta chain) showed up many times. The antigen is undetermined. The V and J ends lost 0 bases and 4 bases, in that order; junction bases with no gene match: 9. CDR1 and CDR2 (germline): SGHRS, YFSETQ. The CDR3 spans 16 residues. This sample was taken from a study of early T cells in non-severe SARS-CoV-2 infection. About the research overall: Chains were not paired, and sequencing was done on bulk RNA from unsorted whole blood. Points from the study as a whole: Missing private and CD4 specificities, VDJdb matching favored anti-spike CD8 responses.

In the library, individual cDNA molecules carried attached unique molecular identifiers. TCRdb re-called the 5' RACE reads with MiXCR, one entry per CDR3 protein. The profile covers tens of thousands of distinct CDR3 sequences, with approximately 12% appearing a single time and around 4.8% taken by the ten largest. The receptor comes from an adult who was a healthcare worker with PCR-confirmed SARS-CoV-2 infection or an uninfected control (not recorded which). The material sequenced was whole blood, taken at baseline. The chain employs TRBV5-1 and TRBJ1-1, with 7 bases identical to TRBD1. The CDR3 is CASSLAGQAPVTEAFF. CDR3 nucleotide sequence: TGCGCCAGCAGCTTGGCTGGACAGGCCCCGGTCACTGAAGCTTTCTTT.